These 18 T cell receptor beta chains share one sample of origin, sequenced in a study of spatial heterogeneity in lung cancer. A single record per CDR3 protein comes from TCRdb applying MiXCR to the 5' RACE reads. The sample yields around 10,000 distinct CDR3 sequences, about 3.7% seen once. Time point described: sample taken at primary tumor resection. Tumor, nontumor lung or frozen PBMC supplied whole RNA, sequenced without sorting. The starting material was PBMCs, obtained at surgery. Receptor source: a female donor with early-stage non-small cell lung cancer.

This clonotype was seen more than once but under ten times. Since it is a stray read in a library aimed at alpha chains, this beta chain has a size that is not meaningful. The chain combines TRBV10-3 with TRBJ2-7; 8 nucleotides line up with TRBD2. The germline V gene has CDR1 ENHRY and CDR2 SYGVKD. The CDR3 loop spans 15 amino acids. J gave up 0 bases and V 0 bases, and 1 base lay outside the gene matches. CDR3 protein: CAISESSGSSYEQYF. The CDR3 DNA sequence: TGTGCCATCAGTGAGTCGAGCGGGAGCTCCTACGAGCAGTACTTC.

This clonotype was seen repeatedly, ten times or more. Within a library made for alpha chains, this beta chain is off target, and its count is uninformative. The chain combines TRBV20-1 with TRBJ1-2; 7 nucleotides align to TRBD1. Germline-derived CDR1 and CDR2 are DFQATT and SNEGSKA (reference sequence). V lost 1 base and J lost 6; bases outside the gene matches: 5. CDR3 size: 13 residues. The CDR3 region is CSARGQGYNGYTF. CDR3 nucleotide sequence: TGCAGTGCTAGAGGACAGGGATATAATGGCTACACCTTC.

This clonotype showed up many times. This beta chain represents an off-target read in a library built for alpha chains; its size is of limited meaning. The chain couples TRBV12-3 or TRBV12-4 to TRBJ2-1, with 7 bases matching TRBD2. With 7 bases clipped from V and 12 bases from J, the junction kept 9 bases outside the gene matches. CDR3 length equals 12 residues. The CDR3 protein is CASTTLGGRQFF. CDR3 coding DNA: TGTGCCAGCACTACATTGGGCGGGAGGCAGTTCTTC.

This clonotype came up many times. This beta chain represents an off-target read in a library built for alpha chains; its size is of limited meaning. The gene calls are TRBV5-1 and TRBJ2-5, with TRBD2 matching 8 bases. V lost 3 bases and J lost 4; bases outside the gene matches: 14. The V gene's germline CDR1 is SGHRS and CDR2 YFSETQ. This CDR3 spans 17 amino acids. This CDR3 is CASSSGTSSAYGETQYF. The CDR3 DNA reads TGCGCCAGCAGCTCCGGGACTAGTAGCGCCTATGGAGAGACCCAGTACTTC.

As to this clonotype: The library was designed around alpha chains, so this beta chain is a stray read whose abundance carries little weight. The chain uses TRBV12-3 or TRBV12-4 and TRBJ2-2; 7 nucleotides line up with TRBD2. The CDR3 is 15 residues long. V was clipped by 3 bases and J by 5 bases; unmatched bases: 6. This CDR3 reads CASSFSGVTTGELFF. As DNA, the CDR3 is TGTGCCAGCAGTTTCAGCGGGGTCACAACCGGGGAGCTGTTTTTT.

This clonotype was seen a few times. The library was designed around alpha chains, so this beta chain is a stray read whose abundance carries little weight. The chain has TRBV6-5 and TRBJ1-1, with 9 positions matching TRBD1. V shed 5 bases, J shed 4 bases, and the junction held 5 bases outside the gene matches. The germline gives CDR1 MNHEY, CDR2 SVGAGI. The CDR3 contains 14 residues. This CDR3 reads CASSRDRVVTEAFF. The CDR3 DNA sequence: TGTGCCAGCAGTCGGGACAGGGTCGTCACTGAAGCTTTCTTT.

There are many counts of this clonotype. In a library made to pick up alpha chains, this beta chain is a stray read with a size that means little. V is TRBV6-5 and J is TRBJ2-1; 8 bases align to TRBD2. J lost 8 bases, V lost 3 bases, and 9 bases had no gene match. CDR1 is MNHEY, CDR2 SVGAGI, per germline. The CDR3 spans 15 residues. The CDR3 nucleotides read TGTGCCAGCAGTTATCCCGGGAGGGCCGGGGATGAGCAGTTCTTC. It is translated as CASSYPGRAGDEQFF.

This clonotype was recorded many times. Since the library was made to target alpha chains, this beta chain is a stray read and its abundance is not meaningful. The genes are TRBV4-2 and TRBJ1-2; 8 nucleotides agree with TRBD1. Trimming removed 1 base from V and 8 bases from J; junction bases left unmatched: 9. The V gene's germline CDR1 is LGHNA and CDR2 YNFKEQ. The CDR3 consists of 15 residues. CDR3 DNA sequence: TGTGCCAGCAGCCAAGCCATGGACAGGGTGGGCGGCTACACCTTC. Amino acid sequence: CASSQAMDRVGGYTF.

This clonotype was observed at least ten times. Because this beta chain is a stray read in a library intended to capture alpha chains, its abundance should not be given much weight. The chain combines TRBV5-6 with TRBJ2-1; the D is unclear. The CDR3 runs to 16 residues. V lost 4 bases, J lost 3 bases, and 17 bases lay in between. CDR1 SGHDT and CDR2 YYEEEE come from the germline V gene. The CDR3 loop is CASSRVHQGDYNEQFF. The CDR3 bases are TGTGCCAGCAGCCGCGTACACCAAGGCGACTACAATGAGCAGTTCTTC.

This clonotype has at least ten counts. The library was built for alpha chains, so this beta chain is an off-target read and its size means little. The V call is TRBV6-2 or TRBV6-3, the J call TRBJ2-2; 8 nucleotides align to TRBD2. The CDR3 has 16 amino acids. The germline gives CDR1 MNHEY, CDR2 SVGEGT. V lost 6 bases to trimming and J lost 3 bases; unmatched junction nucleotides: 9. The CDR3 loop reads CASSRRAGAHTGELFF. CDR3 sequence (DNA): TGTGCCAGCAGCCGGCGAGCGGGGGCCCACACCGGGGAGCTGTTTTTT.

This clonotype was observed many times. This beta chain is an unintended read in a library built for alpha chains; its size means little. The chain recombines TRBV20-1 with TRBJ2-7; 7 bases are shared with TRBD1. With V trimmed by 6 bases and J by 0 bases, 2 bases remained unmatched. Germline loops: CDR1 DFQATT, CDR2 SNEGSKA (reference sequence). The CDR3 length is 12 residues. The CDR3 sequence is CSAWDSSYEQYF. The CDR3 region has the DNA TGCAGTGCCTGGGACAGCTCCTACGAGCAGTACTTC.

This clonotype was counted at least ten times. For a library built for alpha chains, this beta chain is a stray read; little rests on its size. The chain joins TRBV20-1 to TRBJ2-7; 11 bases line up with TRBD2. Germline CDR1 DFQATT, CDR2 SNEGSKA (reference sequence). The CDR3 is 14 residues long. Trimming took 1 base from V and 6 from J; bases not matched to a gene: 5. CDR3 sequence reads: CSARGSGGALEQYF. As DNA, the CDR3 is TGCAGTGCTAGAGGTAGCGGGGGGGCCCTCGAGCAGTACTTC.

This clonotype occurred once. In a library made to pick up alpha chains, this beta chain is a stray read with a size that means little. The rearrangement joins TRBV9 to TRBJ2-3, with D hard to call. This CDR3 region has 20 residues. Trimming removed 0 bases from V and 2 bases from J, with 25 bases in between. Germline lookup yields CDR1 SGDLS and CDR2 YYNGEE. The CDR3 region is CASSVELQPVSVINTDTQYF. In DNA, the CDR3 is TGTGCCAGCAGCGTAGAGCTCCAACCGGTGTCCGTTATAAACACAGATACGCAGTATTTT.

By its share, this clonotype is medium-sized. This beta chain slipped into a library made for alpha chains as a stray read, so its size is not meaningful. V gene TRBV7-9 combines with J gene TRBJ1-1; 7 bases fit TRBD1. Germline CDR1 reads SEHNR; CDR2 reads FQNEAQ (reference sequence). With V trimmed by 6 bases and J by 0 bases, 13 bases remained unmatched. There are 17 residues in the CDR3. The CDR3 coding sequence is TGTGCCAGCAGTATTGGACACAGGGGAGGCATGAACACTGAAGCTTTCTTT. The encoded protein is CASSIGHRGGMNTEAFF.

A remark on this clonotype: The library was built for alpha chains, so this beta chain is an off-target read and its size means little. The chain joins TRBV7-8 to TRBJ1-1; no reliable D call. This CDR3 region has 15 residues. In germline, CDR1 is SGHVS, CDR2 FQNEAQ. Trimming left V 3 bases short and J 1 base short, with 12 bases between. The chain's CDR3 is CASSLRPWGNTEAFF. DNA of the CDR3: TGTGCCAGCAGCTTGAGGCCCTGGGGGAACACTGAAGCTTTCTTT.

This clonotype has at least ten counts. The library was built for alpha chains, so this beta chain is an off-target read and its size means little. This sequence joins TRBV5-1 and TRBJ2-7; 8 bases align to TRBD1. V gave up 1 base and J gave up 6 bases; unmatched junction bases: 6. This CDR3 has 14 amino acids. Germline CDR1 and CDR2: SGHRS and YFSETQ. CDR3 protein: CASSLTTGVGEQYF. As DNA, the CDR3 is TGCGCCAGCAGCTTGACGACAGGGGTAGGCGAGCAGTACTTC.

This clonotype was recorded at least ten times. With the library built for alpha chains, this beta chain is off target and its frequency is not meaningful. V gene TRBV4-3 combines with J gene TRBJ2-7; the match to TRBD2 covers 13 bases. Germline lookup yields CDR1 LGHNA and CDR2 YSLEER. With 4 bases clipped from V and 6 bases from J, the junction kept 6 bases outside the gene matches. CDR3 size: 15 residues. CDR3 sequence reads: CASSLLAGGKGEQYF. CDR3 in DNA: TGCGCCAGCAGCCTACTAGCGGGAGGGAAGGGCGAGCAGTACTTC.

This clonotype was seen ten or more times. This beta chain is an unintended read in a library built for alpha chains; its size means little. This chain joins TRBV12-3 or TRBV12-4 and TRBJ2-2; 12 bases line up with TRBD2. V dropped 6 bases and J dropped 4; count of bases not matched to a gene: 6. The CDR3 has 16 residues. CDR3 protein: CASSRLAGGITGELFF. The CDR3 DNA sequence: TGTGCCAGCAGCCGGCTAGCGGGGGGGATCACCGGGGAGCTGTTTTTT.